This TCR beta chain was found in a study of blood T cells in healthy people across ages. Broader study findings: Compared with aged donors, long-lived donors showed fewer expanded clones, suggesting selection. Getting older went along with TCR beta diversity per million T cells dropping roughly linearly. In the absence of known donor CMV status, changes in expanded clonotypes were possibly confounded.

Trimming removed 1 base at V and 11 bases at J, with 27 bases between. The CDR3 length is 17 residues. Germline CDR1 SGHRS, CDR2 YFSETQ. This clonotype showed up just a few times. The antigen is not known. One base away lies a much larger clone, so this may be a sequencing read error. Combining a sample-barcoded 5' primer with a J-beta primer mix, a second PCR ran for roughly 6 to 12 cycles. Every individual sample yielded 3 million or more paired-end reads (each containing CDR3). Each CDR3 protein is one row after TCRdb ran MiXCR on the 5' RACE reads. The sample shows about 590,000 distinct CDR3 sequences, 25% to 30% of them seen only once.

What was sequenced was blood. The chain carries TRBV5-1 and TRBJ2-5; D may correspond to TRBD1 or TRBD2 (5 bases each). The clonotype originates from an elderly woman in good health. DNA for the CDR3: TGCGCCAGCAGCTTGTCTAGGGCCGGGACGCTGTTGAATGAGCAGTACTTC. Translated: CASSLSRAGTLLNEQYF.